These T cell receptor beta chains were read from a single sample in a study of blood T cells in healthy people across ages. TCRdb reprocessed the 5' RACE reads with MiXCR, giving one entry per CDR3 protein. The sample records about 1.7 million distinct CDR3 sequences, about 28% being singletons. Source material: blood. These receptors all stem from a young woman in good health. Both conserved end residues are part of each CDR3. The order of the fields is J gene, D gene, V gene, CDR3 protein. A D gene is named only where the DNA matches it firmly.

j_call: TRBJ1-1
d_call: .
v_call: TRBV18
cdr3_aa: CASSPTMGQGGTEAFF

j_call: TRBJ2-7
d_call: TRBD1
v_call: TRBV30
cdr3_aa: CAWSRLGTGGSEQYF

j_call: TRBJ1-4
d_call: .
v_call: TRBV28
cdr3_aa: CASRPGGGWEKLFF

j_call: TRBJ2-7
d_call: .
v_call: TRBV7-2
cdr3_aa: CASSPGTVNYEQYF

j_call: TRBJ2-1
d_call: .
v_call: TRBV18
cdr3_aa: CASSPMEGLYNEQFF

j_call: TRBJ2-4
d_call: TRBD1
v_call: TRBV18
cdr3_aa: CASSPRTGGANEQYF

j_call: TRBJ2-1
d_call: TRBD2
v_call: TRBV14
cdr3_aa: CASSQSGTTIYNEQFF

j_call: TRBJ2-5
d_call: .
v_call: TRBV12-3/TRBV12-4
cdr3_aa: CASSGSQGEETQYF

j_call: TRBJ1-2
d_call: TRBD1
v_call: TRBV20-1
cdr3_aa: CSASTGQGASGYTF

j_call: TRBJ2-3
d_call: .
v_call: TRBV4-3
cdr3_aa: CASSQGATMTDTQYF

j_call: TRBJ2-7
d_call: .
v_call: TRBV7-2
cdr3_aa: CASSLGLGDPEQYF

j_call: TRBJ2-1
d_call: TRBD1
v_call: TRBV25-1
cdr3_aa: CAARGQENGNEQFF

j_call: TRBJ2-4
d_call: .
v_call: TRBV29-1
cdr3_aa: CSAGPPNIQYF

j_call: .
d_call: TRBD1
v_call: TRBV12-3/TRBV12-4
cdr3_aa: CAGSLGVSGTGFEQYF

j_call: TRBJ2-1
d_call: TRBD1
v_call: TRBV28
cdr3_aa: CASSQARQGLGNEQFF

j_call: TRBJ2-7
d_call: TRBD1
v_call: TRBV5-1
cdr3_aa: CASSLAPGQGREQYF

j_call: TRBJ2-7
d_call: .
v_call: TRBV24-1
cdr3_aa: CATSLLYRGSSYEQYF

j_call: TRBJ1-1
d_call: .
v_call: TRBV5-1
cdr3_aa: CASSSPTAEAFF

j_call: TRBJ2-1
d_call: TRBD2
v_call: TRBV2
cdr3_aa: CASTGLAAYNEQFF

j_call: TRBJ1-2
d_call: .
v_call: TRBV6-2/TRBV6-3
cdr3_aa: CASSYPSGISDGHTF

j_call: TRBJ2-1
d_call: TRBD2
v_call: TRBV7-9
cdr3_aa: CASSPGTSVNNEQFF

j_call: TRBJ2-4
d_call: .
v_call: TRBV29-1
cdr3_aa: CSVENDLAKNIQDF

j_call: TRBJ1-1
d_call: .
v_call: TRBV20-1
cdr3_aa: CSARDRGVEAFF

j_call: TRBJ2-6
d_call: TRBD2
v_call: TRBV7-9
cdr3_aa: CASSLVKGAKTSGNSGANVLTF

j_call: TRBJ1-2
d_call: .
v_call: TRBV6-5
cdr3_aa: CASTLEGGLGYGYTF

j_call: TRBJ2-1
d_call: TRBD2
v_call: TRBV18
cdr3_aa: CASSPGGLAGAPYNEQFF

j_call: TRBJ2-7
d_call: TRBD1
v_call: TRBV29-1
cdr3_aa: CSVEGARGPYEQYF

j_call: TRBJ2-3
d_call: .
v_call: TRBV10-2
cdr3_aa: CASSQRHTQYF

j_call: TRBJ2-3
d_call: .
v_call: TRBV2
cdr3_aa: CASSFSGAGGTDTQYF

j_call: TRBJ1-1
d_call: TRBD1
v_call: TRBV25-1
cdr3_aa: CASSEFRDRGTEAFF

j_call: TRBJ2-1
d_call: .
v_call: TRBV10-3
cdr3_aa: CAISARPGYNEQFF

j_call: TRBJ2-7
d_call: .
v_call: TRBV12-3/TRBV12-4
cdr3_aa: CASSRGTTTAYEQYF

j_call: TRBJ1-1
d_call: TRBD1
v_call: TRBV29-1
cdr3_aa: CSVRDRETEAFF

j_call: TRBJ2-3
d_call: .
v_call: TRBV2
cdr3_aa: CASSGNRFLGTDTQYF

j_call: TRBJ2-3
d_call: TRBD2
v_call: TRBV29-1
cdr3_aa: CSVRGTKGVDTQYF

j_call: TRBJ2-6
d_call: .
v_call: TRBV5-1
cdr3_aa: CASSQTGPGANVLTF

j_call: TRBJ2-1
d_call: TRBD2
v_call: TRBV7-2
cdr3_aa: CASSERLAGPLEEQFF

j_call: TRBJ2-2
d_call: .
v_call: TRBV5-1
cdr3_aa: CVSSLQGNTGELFF

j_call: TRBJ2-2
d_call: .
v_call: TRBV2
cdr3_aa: CASSEAPTDTGELFF

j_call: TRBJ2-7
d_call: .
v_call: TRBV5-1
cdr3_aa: CASSFGSSYEQYF

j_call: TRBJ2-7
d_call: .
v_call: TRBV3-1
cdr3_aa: CASSQDGSSGAQYF

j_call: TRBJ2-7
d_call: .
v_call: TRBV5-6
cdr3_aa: CASSVGPGQGTEQYF

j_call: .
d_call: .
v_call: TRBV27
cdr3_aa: CASSFTTGSYNEQYF

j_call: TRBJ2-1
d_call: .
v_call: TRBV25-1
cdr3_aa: CASSNRDISYNEQFF

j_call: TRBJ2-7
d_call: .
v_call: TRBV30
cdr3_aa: CAWNKGRDEQYF

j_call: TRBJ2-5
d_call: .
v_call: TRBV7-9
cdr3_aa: CASSLSGPTPQETQYF

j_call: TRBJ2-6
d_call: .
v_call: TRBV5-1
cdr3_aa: CASSLTDDRANVLTF

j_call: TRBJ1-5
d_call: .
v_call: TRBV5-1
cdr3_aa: CASSYPDGAKSNQPQHF

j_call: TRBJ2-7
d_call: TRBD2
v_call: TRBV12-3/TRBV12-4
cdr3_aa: CASSSASGIYEQYF

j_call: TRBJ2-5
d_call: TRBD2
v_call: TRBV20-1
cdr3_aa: CSASSRGGGQETQDF

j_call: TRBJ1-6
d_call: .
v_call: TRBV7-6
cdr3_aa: CASSLFGSSPLHF

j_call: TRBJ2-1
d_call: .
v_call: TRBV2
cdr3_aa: CASSDRLARSNEQFF

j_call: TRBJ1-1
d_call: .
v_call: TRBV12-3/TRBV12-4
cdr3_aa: CASSSSSMNTEAFF

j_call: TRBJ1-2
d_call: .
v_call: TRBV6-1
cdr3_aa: CASASSVGRDDSNYGYTF

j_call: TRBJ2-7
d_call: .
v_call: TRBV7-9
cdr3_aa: CASSPPSVHEQYF

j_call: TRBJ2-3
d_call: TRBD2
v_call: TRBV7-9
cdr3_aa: CASSAPGLAVTDTQYF

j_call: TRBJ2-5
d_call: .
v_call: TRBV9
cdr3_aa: CASSLHPWGAETQYF

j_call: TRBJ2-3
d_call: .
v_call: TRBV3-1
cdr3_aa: CASSLGHPGGADTQYF

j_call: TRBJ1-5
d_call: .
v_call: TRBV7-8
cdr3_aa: CASSVEIGALGQPQHF